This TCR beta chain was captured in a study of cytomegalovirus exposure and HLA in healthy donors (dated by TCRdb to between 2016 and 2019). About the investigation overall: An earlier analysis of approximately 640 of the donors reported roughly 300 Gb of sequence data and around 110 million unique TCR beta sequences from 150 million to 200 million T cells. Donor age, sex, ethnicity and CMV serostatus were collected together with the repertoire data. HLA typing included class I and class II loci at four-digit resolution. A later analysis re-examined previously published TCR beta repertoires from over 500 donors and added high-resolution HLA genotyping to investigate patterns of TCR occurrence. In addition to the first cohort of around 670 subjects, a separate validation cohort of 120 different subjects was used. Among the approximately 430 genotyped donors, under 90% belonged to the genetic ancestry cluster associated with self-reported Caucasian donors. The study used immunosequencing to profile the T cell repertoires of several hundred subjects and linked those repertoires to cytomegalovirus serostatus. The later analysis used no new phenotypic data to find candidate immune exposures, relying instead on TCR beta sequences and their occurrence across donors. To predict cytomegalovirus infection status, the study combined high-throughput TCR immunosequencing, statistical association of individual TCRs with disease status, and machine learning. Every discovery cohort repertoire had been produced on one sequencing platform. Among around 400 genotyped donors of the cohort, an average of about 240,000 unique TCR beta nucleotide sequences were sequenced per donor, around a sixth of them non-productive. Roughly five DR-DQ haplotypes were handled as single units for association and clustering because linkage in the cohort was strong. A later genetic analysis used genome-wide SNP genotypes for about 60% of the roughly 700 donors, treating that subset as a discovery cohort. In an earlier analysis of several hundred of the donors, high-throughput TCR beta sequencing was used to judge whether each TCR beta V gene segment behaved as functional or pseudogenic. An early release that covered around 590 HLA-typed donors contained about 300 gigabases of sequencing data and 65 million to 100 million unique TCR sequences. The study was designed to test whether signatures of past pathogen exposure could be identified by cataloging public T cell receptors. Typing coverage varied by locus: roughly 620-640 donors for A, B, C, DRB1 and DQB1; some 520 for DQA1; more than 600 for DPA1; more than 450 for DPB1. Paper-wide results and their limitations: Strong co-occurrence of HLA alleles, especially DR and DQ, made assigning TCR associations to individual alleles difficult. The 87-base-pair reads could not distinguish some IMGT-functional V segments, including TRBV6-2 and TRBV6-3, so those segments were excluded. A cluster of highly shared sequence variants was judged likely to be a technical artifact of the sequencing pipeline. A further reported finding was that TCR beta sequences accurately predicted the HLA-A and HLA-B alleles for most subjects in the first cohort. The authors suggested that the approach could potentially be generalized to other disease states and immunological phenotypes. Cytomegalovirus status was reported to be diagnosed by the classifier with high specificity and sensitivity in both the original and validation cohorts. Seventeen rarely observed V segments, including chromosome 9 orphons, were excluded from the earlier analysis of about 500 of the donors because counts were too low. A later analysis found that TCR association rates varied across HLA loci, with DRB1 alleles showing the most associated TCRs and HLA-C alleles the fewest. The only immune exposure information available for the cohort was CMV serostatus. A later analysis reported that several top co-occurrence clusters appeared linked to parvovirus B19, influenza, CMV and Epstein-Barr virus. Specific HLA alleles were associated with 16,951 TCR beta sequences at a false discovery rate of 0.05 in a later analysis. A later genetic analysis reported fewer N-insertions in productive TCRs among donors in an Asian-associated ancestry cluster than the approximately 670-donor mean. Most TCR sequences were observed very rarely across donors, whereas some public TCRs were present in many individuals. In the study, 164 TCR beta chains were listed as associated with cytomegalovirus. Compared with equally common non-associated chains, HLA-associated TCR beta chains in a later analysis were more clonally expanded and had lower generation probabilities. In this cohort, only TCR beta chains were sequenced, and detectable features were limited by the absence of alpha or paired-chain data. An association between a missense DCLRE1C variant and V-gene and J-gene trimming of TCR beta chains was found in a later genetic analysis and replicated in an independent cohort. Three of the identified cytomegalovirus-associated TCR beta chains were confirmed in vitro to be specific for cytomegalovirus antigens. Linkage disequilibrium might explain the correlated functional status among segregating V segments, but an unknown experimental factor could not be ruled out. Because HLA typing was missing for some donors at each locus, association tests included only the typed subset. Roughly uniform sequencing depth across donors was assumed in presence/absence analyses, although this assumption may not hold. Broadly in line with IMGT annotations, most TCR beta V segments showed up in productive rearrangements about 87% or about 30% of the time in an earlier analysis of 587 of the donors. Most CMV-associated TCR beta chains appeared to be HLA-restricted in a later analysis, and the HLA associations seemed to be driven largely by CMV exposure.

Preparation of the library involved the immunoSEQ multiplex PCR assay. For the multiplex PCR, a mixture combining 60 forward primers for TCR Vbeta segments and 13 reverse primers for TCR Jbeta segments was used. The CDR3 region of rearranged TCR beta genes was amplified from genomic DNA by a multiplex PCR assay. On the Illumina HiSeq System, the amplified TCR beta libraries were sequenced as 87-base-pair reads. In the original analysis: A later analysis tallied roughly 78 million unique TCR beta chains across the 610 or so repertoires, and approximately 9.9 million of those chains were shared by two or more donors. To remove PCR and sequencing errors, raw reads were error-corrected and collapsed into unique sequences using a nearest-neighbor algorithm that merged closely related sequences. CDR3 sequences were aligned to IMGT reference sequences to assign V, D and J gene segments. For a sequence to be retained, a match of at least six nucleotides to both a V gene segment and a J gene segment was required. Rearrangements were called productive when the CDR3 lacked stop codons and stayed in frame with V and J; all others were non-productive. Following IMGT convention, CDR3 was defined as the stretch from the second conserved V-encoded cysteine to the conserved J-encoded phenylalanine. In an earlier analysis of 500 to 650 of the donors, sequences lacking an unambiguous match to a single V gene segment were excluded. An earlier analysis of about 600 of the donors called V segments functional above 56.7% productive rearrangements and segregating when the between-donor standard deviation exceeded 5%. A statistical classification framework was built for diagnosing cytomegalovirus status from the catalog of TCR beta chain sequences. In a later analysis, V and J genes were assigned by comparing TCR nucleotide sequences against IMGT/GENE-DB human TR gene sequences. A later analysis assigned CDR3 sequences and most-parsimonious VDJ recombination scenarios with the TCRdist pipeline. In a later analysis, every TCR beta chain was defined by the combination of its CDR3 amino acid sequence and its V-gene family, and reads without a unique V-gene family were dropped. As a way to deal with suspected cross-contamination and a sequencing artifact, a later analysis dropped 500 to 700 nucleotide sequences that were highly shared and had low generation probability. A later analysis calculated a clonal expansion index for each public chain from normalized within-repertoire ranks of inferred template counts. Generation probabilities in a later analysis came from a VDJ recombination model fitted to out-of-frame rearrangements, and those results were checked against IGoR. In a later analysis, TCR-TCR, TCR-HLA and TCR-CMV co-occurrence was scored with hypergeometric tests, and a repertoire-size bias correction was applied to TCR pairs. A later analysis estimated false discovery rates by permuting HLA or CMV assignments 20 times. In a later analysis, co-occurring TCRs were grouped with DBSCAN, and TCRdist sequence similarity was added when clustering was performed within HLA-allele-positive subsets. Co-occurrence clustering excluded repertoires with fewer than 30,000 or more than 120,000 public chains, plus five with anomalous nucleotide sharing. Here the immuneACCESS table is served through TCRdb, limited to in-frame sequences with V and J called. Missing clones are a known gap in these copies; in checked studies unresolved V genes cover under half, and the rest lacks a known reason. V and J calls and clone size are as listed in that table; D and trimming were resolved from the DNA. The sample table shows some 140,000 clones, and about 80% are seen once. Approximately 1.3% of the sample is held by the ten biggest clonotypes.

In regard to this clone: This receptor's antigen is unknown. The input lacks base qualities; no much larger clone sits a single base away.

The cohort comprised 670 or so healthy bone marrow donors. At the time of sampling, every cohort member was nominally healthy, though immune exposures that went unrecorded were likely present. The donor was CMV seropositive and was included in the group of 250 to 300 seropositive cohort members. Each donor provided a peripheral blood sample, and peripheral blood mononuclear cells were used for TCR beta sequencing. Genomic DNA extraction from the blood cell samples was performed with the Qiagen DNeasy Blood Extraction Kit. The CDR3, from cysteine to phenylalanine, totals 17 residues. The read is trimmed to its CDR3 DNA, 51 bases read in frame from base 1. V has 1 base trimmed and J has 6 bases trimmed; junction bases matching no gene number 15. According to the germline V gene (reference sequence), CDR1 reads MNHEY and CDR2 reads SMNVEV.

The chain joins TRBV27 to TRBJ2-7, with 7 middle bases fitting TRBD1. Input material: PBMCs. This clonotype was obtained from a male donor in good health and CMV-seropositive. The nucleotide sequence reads TGTGCCAGCAGTTTATTTTCCCCCGGGACAGTAGGTCTCGAGCAGTACTTC. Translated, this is CASSLFSPGTVGLEQYF.